The 2 T cell receptor beta chains presented below share a single source sample, sequenced in a study of blood T cell repertoires in COVID-19. Libraries were prepared by immunoSEQ multiplex PCR; TCRdb keeps only in-frame clonotypes and omits some of them. The sample records 190,000 or so clones, roughly three quarters being singletons. Sequencing used peripheral blood. These receptors were obtained from a woman aged 80 or over with COVID-19, enrolled during active disease.

This clone was observed a few times. CDR3 sequence (DNA): TGTGCCAGCAGCTTACTCTCCGGGGGCACTGAAGCTTTCTTT. This gives the protein CASSLLSGGTEAFF. The rearrangement joins TRBV7-8 to TRBJ1-1, with D perhaps TRBD1 (5 bases). This CDR3 has 14 amino acids. CDR1 and CDR2 from the germline V gene are SGHVS and FQNEAQ. V dropped 2 bases and J dropped 4 bases, with 11 bases sitting between them.

This chain uses TRBV7-2 with TRBJ2-1; 8 nucleotides match TRBD2. The CDR3 sequence is 15 residues long. The ends lost 6 bases at V and 4 bases at J; junction bases unmatched: 8. From germline, CDR1 is SGHTA and CDR2 FQGNSA. In DNA form, the CDR3 reads TGTGCCAGCAGACCACCGGGGGGGGAGTACAATGAGCAGTTCTTC. Amino acid sequence: CASRPPGGEYNEQFF. The full variable domain, rest sourced from reference TRBV7-2 and TRBJ2-1, is GAGVSQSPSNKVTEKGKDVELRCDPISGHTALYWYRQSLGQGLEFLIYFQGNSAPDKSGLPSDRFSAERTGGSVSTLTIQRTQQEDSAVYLCASRPPGGEYNEQFFGPGTRLTVL.